The clone carrying this TCR beta chain came up once. The CDR3 sequence is 14 residues long. The germline CDR1 and CDR2 sequences are SGDLS and YYNGEE. V lost 3 bases and J lost 4, with 10 bases in between. Sequencing was performed with immunoSEQ multiplex PCR; in TCRdb, only in-frame clones are kept and a portion is missing. Here the sample spans some 70,000 clones, roughly 80% being singletons. The data belong to a study of blood T cell repertoires in COVID-19. Turning to the study itself: Whether acute or convalescent, the COVID-19 samples came from the United States, Italy and Spain. PBMCs, B-cell-depleted T cells, or T cells were the source of the cDNA or gDNA that made up the material.

The TCR originated in a woman aged 45 to 65 with acute or convalescent COVID-19. V and J are TRBV9 and TRBJ2-2; D may be TRBD2 (5 bases). What was sequenced was peripheral blood. In nucleotides, the CDR3 is TGTGCCAGCAGCGCGGGGTTGGGCACCGGGGAGCTGTTTTTT. Its protein is CASSAGLGTGELFF.